This TCR beta chain was obtained from a study of cytomegalovirus exposure and HLA in healthy donors. PCR amplification relied on 60 Vbeta primers (plus 13 Jbeta primers). This table comes from immunoSEQ multiplex PCR, and its TCRdb copy is limited to in-frame clones, with some not included. The table has over 65,000 clones, roughly two thirds seen once; the top ten hold about 6.9%. Healthy bone marrow donors made up the donor group. About this clone: Its antigen is undetermined.

V was shortened by 5 bases and J by 1 base, with 8 bases between the two germline ends. The CDR3 runs 13 residues. Germline CDR1 LNHDA, CDR2 SQIVND (reference sequence). Findings and limits, study-wide: Most TCR sequences were uncommon, yet certain public TCRs appeared in many donors. Later examination showed HLA-associated TCR beta chains had greater clonal expansion than equally common others. Among CMV-associated TCR beta chains, most appeared HLA-restricted in a later analysis.

Sequencing used PBMCs. V is TRBV19 and J is TRBJ1-2; weak D call: TRBD1 (5 bases). The sequence came from a woman in her fifties or sixties in good health and CMV-seropositive. The CDR3 is CASSFDSNYGYTF. The CDR3, as DNA: TGTGCCAGTAGTTTCGACAGTAACTATGGCTACACCTTC.